This passage covers 12 T cell receptor beta chains from one sample sequenced in a study of blood T cells in healthy people across ages. A second PCR, run for roughly 7 to 11 cycles, used a sample-barcoded 5' primer plus a J-beta primer mix. TCRdb called the 5' RACE reads again in MiXCR, with one record for every CDR3 protein. The profile covers about 640,000 distinct CDR3 sequences, with 58% appearing a single time and 30% to 40% taken by the ten largest. The sample was blood. The receptors originated from a man aged 55 to 70 in good health.

There are a few counts of this clonotype. The CDR3: CASSTGGLYEQYF. CDR3 sequence (DNA): TGTGCCAGCAGTACAGGGGGCCTCTACGAGCAGTACTTC. V and J are TRBV28 and TRBJ2-7, with 9 bases identical to TRBD1. Germline values: CDR1 MDHEN, CDR2 SYDVKM. The V segment lost 5 bases and the J segment 3 bases; nucleotides outside the gene matches: 2. The CDR3 has 13 amino acids.

V is TRBV6-6 and J is TRBJ2-1; 9 bases map to TRBD2. The V gene's germline CDR1 is MNHNY and CDR2 SVGAGI (reference sequence). The CDR3 is made up of 15 amino acids. Trimming took 8 bases from V and 8 from J; bases not matched to a gene: 13. The CDR3 sequence is CASRRGGAGYDEQFF. CDR3 coding DNA: TGTGCCAGCCGTCGCGGGGGGGCGGGGTACGATGAGCAGTTCTTC.

The chain combines TRBV3-1 with TRBJ1-2, with D maybe TRBD1 (5 bases). CDR1 LGHDT and CDR2 YNNKEL come from the germline V gene (reference sequence). Trimming took 4 bases from V and 7 from J, leaving 13 bases between them. The CDR3 totals 13 residues. Here the CDR3 DNA reads TGTGCCAGCAGCCGGTCAGGGTTTTCTGGCTACACCTTC. It translates to CASSRSGFSGYTF.

The DNA for the CDR3 is TGTGCCAGCACCCTATCAGGGCCAGATACGCAGTATTTT. Translated, it gives CASTLSGPDTQYF. This chain connects TRBV12-3 or TRBV12-4 to TRBJ2-3, with D perhaps TRBD1 (5 bases). This CDR3 has 13 amino acids. Trimming removed 7 bases from V and 4 bases from J, with 12 bases in between.

The rearrangement joins TRBV6-2 or TRBV6-3 to TRBJ2-1; no clear D. The CDR3 length is 14 residues. Trimming left V 2 bases short and J 5 bases short, with 10 bases between. Germline values: CDR1 MNHEY, CDR2 SVGEGT. CDR3 nucleotide sequence: TGTGCCAGCAGTTACGGGCTAGATGACAATGAGCAGTTCTTC. As protein: CASSYGLDDNEQFF.

The CDR3 loop reads CASSLVSGPLAKNIQYF. The CDR3 DNA follows: TGTGCCAGCAGCTTAGTATCCGGGCCACTAGCCAAAAACATTCAGTACTTC. V and J are TRBV7-2 and TRBJ2-4; no reliable D call. V was pared by 1 base and J by 0 bases, with 13 bases between. Germline V gene sequence: CDR1 SGHTA, CDR2 FQGNSA. The CDR3 is made up of 17 amino acids.

V is TRBV4-1 and J is TRBJ2-3; 11 bases map to TRBD2. The CDR3 spans 15 residues. V lost 4 bases, J lost 7 bases, and 7 bases stayed unmatched. Germline CDR1 and CDR2: MGHRA and YSYEKL. In nucleotides, the CDR3 is TGCGCCAGCAGCCTAGCGGGGGGGGACCGAAATACGCAGTATTTT. Translating gives CASSLAGGDRNTQYF.

The chain employs TRBV6-1 and TRBJ1-5; TRBD1 aligns across 7 bases. The V and J ends lost 7 bases and 5 bases, in that order; junction bases with no gene match: 11. This CDR3 is 15 amino acids long. The V gene's germline CDR1 is MNHNS and CDR2 SASEGT. CDR3 region: CASKKGQVTDQPQHF. The CDR3 nucleotides read TGTGCCAGCAAGAAAGGACAGGTAACGGATCAGCCCCAGCATTTT.

The chain joins TRBV7-2 to TRBJ2-7; 11 nucleotides match TRBD2. With the DNA end fitting TRBJ2-5 better, the J assignment may be wrong. The CDR3 length is 17 residues. Germline V gene lookup returns CDR1 SGHTA and CDR2 FQGNSA. The CDR3 nucleotides read TGTGCCAGCAGCTTAGTCACTGGACTAGCGGGCGCTGAGACCCAGTACTTC. Translated: CASSLVTGLAGAETQYF.

The V and J genes are TRBV5-1 and TRBJ2-5, with 9 nucleotides matching TRBD2. This CDR3 has 14 residues. Losses at the gene ends were 5 bases for V and 3 bases for J; bases not matched to a gene: 5. CDR1 is SGHRS and CDR2 is YFSETQ in the germline V gene. This chain's CDR3 is CASRSSGTKETQYF. CDR3 DNA: TGCGCCAGCAGGTCTAGCGGGACAAAAGAGACCCAGTACTTC.

The CDR3 DNA sequence: TGCAGTGCTAGAGATAGTGGGGGTGGGGCCAAAAACATTCAGTACTTC. This sequence encodes CSARDSGGGAKNIQYF. The chain employs TRBV20-1 and TRBJ2-4; D may be TRBD1 or TRBD2 (5 bases each). The V end lost 0 bases, the J end lost 1 base, and 13 bases lay between the germline ends. The germline V gene encodes CDR1 DFQATT and CDR2 SNEGSKA (reference sequence). This CDR3 contains 16 residues.

This clonotype was recorded once. Written as DNA, the CDR3 is TGTGCCAGCAGTTACTCACGGGGTTACACTGAAGCTTTCTTT. Its protein is CASSYSRGYTEAFF. V and J are TRBV6-6 and TRBJ1-1; D gene ambiguous. Germline V gene lookup returns CDR1 MNHNY and CDR2 SVGAGI (reference sequence). Trimming removed 0 bases at V and 3 bases at J, with 8 bases between. The CDR3 contains 14 residues.